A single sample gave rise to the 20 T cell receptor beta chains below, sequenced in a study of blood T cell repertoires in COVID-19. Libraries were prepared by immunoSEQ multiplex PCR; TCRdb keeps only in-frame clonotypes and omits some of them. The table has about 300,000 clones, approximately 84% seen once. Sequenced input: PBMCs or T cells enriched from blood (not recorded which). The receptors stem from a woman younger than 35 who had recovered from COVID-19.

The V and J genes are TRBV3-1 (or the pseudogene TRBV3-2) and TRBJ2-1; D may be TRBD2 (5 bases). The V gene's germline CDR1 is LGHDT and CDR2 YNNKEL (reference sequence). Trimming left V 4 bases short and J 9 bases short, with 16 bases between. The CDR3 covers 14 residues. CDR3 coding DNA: TGTGCCAGCAGCCCCCGATCGGCGGGTCGTGAGCAGTTCTTC. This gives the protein CASSPRSAGREQFF.

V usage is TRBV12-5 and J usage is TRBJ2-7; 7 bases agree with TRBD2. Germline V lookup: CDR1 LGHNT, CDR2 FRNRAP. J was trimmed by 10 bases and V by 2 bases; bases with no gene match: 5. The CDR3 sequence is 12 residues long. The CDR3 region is CASGLSRLAQYF. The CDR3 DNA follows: TGTGCTAGTGGTTTGTCAAGACTAGCCCAGTACTTC.

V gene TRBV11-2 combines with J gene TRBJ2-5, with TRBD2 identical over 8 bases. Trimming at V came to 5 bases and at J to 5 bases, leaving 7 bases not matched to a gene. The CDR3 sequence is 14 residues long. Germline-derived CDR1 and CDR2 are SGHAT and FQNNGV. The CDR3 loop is CASSPRGGDETQYF. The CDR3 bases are TGTGCCAGCAGCCCCCGGGGGGGCGACGAGACCCAGTACTTC.

The chain's CDR3 is CASSADRTILNTEAFF. The CDR3, as DNA: TGTGCCAGCAGTGCAGACAGAACGATATTGAACACTGAAGCTTTCTTT. The chain has TRBV2 and TRBJ1-1; maybe TRBD1 (5 bases). This CDR3 is 16 amino acids long. Germline CDR1 reads SNHLY; CDR2 reads FYNNEI. Trimming pared 4 bases from V and 0 bases from J, leaving 15 bases between.

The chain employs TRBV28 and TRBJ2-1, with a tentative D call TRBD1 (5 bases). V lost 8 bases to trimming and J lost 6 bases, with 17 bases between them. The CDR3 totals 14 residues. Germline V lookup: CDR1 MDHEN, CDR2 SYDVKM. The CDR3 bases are TGTGCCAGCGGATACTGGACACGCAGCAATGAGCAGTTCTTC. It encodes CASGYWTRSNEQFF.

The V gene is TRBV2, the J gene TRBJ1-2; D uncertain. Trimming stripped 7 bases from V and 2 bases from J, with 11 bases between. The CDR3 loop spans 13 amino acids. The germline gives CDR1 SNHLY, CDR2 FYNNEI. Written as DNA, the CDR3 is TGTGCCAGCACCTTCCGGGAGAACTATGGCTACACCTTC. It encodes CASTFRENYGYTF.

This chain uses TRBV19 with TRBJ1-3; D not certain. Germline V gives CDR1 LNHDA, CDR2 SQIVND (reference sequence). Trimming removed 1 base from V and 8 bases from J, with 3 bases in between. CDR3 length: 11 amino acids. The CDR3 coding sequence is TGTGCCAGTAGTATAGCTGACACCATATATTTT. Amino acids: CASSIADTIYF. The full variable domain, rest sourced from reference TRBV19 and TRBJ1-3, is DGGITQSPKYLFRKEGQNVTLSCEQNLNHDAMYWYRQDPGQGLRLIYYSQIVNDFQKGDIAEGYSVSREKKESFPLTVTSAQKNPTAFYLCASSIADTIYFGEGSWLTVV.

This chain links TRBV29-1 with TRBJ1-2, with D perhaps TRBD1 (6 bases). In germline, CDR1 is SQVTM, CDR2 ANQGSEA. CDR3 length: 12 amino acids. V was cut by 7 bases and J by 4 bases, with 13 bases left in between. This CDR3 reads CSDTLDSYGYTF. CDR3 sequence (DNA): TGCAGCGACACTCTGGACAGCTATGGCTACACCTTC.

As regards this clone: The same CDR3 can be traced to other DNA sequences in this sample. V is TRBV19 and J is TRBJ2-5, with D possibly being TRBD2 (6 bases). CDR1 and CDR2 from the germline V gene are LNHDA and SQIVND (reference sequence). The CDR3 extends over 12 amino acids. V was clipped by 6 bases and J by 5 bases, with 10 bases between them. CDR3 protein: CASRSGGETQYF. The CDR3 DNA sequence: TGTGCCAGTAGGTCTGGAGGGGAGACCCAGTACTTC.

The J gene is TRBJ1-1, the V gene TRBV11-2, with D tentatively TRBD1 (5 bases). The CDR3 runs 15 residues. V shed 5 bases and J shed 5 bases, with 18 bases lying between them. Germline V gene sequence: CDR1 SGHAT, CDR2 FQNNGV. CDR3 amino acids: CASSRVTSPGTEAFF. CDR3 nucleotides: TGTGCCAGCAGCCGGGTCACAAGCCCAGGGACTGAAGCTTTCTTT.

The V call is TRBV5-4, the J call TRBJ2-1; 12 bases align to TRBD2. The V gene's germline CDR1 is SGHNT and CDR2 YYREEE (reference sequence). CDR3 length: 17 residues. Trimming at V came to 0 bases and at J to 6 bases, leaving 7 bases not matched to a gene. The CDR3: CASSLDLAGGEVNEQFF. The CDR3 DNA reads TGTGCCAGCAGCTTGGACCTAGCGGGAGGGGAAGTCAATGAGCAGTTCTTC.

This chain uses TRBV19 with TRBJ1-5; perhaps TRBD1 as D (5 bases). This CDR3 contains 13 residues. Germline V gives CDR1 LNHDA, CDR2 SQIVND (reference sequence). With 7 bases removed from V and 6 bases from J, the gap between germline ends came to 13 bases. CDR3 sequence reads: CASTPAGTQPQHF. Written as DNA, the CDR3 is TGTGCCAGTACCCCGGCGGGGACTCAGCCCCAGCATTTT.

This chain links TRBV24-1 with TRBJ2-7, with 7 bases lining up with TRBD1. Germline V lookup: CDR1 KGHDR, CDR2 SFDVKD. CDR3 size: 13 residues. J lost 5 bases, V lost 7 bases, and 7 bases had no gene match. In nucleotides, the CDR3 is TGTGCCACCAGATCGACAGGGACCGACGAGCAGTACTTC. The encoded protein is CATRSTGTDEQYF.

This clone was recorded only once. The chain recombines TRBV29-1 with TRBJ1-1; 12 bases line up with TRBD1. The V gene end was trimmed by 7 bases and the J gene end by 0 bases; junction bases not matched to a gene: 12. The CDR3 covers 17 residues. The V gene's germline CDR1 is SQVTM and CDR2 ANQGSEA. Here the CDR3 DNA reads TGCAGCGGCCGACCCAGGGACAGGGGGCCTTTGAACACTGAAGCTTTCTTT. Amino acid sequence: CSGRPRDRGPLNTEAFF.

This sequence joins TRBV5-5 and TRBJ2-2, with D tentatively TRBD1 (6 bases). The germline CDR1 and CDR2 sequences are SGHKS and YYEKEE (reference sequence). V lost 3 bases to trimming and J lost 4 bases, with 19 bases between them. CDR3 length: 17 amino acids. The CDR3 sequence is CASSSGGGLLFTGELFF. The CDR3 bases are TGTGCCAGCAGCTCGGGTGGGGGCTTATTGTTCACCGGGGAGCTGTTTTTT.

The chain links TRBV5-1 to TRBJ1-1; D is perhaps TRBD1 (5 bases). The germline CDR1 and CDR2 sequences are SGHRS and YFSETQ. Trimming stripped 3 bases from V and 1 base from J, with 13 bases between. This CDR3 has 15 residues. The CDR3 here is CASSYGQGGNTEAFF. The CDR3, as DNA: TGCGCCAGCAGCTATGGCCAGGGAGGGAACACTGAAGCTTTCTTT.

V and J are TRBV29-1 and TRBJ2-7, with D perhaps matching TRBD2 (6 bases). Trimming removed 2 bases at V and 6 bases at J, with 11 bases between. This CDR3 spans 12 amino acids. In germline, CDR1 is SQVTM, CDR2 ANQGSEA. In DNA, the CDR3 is TGCAGCGTTGAACTCGGGGGTACCGAGCAGTACTTC. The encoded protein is CSVELGGTEQYF.

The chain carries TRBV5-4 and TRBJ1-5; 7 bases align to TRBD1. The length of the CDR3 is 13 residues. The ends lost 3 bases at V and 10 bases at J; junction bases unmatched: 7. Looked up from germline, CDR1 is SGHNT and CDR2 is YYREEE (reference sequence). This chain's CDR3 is CASSSDRQGPQHF. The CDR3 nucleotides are TGTGCCAGCAGCTCTGATAGACAGGGACCCCAGCATTTT.

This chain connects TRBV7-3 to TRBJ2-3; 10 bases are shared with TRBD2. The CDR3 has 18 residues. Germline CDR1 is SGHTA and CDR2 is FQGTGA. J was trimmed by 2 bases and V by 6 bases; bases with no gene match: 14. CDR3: CASRSHGSGTSDTDTQYF. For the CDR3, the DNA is TGTGCCAGCAGGTCACACGGGTCCGGGACTAGCGACACAGATACGCAGTATTTT.

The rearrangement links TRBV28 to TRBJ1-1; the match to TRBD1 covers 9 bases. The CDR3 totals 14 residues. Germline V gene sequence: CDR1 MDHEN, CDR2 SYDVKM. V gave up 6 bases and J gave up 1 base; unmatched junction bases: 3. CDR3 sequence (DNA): TGTGCCAGCAGACGACAGGGGGAGAACACTGAAGCTTTCTTT. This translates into CASRRQGENTEAFF. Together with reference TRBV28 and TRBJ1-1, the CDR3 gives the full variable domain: DVKVTQSSRYLVKRTGEKVFLECVQDMDHENMFWYRQDPGLGLRLIYFSYDVKMKEKGDIPEGYSVSREKKERFSLILESASTNQTSMYLCASRRQGENTEAFFGQGTRLTVV.